The 15 T cell receptor beta chains in this list originate from one sample, sequenced in a study of PD-L1 blockade in urothelial cancer. Profiled with immunoSEQ multiplex PCR; TCRdb holds only in-frame clones, not every one. This table holds 25,000 to 35,000 clones, 80% to 90% found once. The sample consisted of PBMCs, taken around atezolizumab (anti-PD-L1) treatment. These receptors all come from a man aged 45 to 65 with urothelial cancer.

The rearrangement joins TRBV19 to TRBJ1-5; D call uncertain. The germline V and J ends were trimmed by 8 bases and 0 bases, with 14 bases remaining between them. This CDR3 has 15 residues. In germline, CDR1 is LNHDA, CDR2 SQIVND (reference sequence). CDR3 sequence: CASVVGEYSNQPQHF. The CDR3 nucleotides are TGTGCCAGTGTGGTCGGAGAATATAGCAATCAGCCCCAGCATTTT. Combining the CDR3 with reference TRBV19 and TRBJ1-5 gives the whole variable domain DGGITQSPKYLFRKEGQNVTLSCEQNLNHDAMYWYRQDPGQGLRLIYYSQIVNDFQKGDIAEGYSVSREKKESFPLTVTSAQKNPTAFYLCASVVGEYSNQPQHFGDGTRLSIL.

This chain uses TRBV28 with TRBJ2-7; 7 bases line up with TRBD1. This CDR3 spans 12 amino acids. In germline, CDR1 is MDHEN, CDR2 SYDVKM. Trimming took 6 bases from V and 5 from J; bases not matched to a gene: 4. The CDR3 is CASSVTGNEQYF. The CDR3 region has the DNA TGTGCCAGCAGCGTGACAGGGAACGAGCAGTACTTC.

The chain has TRBV7-9 and TRBJ1-5; D gene uncertain. The CDR3 has 12 amino acids. Trimming pared 2 bases from V and 11 bases from J, leaving 10 bases between. Looked up from germline, CDR1 is SEHNR and CDR2 is FQNEAQ (reference sequence). The CDR3 loop reads CASSLLSGAQHF. In DNA, the CDR3 is TGTGCCAGCAGCTTATTGTCCGGGGCCCAGCATTTT.

The chain uses TRBV18 and TRBJ2-1; 14 bases line up with TRBD2. The V gene's germline CDR1 is KGHSH and CDR2 LQKENI. The ends lost 5 bases at V and 0 bases at J; junction bases unmatched: 3. The CDR3 is made up of 17 amino acids. The DNA for the CDR3 is TGTGCCAGCTCAGGACTAGCGGGGGGTAGCTCCTACAATGAGCAGTTCTTC. It yields the protein CASSGLAGGSSYNEQFF.

The chain carries TRBV7-9 and TRBJ2-3; TRBD2 aligns across 7 bases. CDR3 length: 13 amino acids. Germline V CDR1 and CDR2: SEHNR, FQNEAQ (reference sequence). V dropped 10 bases and J dropped 1; count of bases not matched to a gene: 5. CDR3 sequence (DNA): TGTGCCACCCCACGGGGGGGCACAGATACGCAGTATTTT. It is translated as CATPRGGTDTQYF.

The rearrangement joins TRBV5-1 to TRBJ1-6; D possibly corresponds to TRBD1 (6 bases). From germline, CDR1 is SGHRS and CDR2 YFSETQ. The length of the CDR3 is 14 residues. V lost 4 bases and J lost 6, with 11 bases in between. CDR3 in DNA: TGCGCCAGCAGCCAAGACAGGAGTAATTCACCCCTCCACTTT. Residues: CASSQDRSNSPLHF.

V gene TRBV4-3 combines with J gene TRBJ2-1; 9 bases agree with TRBD2. The V gene's germline CDR1 is LGHNA and CDR2 YSLEER. V shed 3 bases, J shed 0 bases, and the junction held 3 bases outside the gene matches. The CDR3 has 16 amino acids. The CDR3: CASSQTTSGSYNEQFF. For the CDR3, the DNA is TGCGCCAGCAGCCAGACGACTAGCGGCTCCTACAATGAGCAGTTCTTC.

The chain uses TRBV19 and TRBJ2-1; 8 bases fit TRBD1. CDR1 is LNHDA and CDR2 is SQIVND in the germline V gene (reference sequence). This CDR3 has 15 residues. The junction had 8 bases not matched to a gene; V was cut back by 4 bases and J by 6 bases. In DNA, the CDR3 is TGTGCCAGTAGTACGCGACAGGGGAGGTCCAATGAGCAGTTCTTC. Translated, it gives CASSTRQGRSNEQFF.

In its sample, this clone was seen once. The rearrangement links TRBV29-1 to TRBJ1-3; D uncertain. There are 11 residues in the CDR3. Germline V gives CDR1 SQVTM, CDR2 ANQGSEA. V was shortened by 7 bases and J by 2 bases, with 6 bases between the two germline ends. DNA for the CDR3: TGCAGCGCCCAGACTGGAAACACCATATATTTT. It yields the protein CSAQTGNTIYF.

This clone was picked up one time. The chain employs TRBV30 and TRBJ1-6; a possible D gene is TRBD1 (5 bases). Germline CDR1 reads GTSNPN; CDR2 reads SVGIG (reference sequence). The V and J ends lost 1 base and 0 bases respectively, with 10 bases between them. This CDR3 region has 16 residues. The CDR3: CAWSGGGVSYNSPLHF. As DNA, the CDR3 is TGTGCCTGGAGTGGGGGAGGGGTCTCCTATAATTCACCCCTCCACTTT.

The chain employs TRBV12-5 and TRBJ2-7; 8 bases agree with TRBD1. CDR1 is LGHNT and CDR2 is FRNRAP in the germline V gene. This CDR3 has 17 residues. The J segment lost 3 bases and the V segment lost 4 bases, leaving 14 bases of the junction unmatched. The CDR3 is CASGSYSLDRAYYEQYF. Written as DNA, the CDR3 is TGTGCTAGTGGTTCTTATTCCCTGGACAGGGCGTACTACGAGCAGTACTTC.

V usage is TRBV5-4 and J usage is TRBJ2-2; D may be TRBD1 (6 bases). The V and J ends lost 2 bases and 4 bases respectively, with 12 bases between them. The CDR3 is 15 amino acids. Germline V CDR1 and CDR2: SGHNT, YYREEE (reference sequence). The CDR3 nucleotides read TGTGCCAGCAGCTTACAGGGTCTCGGCACCGGGGAGCTGTTTTTT. Translation: CASSLQGLGTGELFF.

The chain joins TRBV28 to TRBJ2-1; 9 bases fit TRBD1. J lost 7 bases, V lost 4 bases, and 11 bases had no gene match. The CDR3 is 16 amino acids. Germline-derived CDR1 and CDR2 are MDHEN and SYDVKM. CDR3 in amino acids: CASSSVGTGLGNEQFF. The DNA of the CDR3 is TGTGCCAGCAGTTCCGTCGGGACAGGGCTTGGAAATGAGCAGTTCTTC.

The chain uses TRBV6-1 and TRBJ2-5, with TRBD1 matching over 10 bases. V lost 6 bases to trimming and J lost 5 bases; unmatched junction nucleotides: 6. This CDR3 is 14 amino acids long. Per germline, CDR1 MNHNS and CDR2 SASEGT. CDR3: CASRTGGAGETQYF. As DNA, the CDR3 is TGTGCCAGCAGGACAGGGGGCGCAGGTGAGACCCAGTACTTC.

The chain recombines TRBV5-8 with TRBJ2-3, with 11 bases fitting TRBD1. Germline-derived CDR1 and CDR2 are SGHTS and YDEGEE. The CDR3 loop spans 15 amino acids. The V and J ends lost 4 bases and 4 bases, in that order; junction bases with no gene match: 5. CDR3 DNA sequence: TGTGCCAGCAGCCCAATGGGACAGGGGGCAGATACGCAGTATTTT. It yields the protein CASSPMGQGADTQYF. Combining the CDR3 with reference TRBV5-8 and TRBJ2-3 gives the whole variable domain EAGVTQSPTHLIKTRGQQATLRCSPISGHTSVYWYQQALGLGLQFLLWYDEGEERNRGNFPPRFSGRQFPNYSSELNVNALELEDSALYLCASSPMGQGADTQYFGPGTRLTVL.